This TCR beta chain comes out of a study of cytomegalovirus exposure and HLA in healthy donors (dated by TCRdb to 2017 to 2019). General notes on the study: An earlier analysis of several hundred of the donors reported 276 Gb of sequence data and 100 million to 120 million unique TCR beta sequences obtained from about 179 million T cells. The later analysis used no new phenotypic data to find candidate immune exposures, relying instead on TCR beta sequences and their occurrence across donors. In an earlier analysis of 500 to 650 of the donors, high-throughput TCR beta sequencing was used to judge whether each TCR beta V gene segment behaved as functional or pseudogenic. All discovery cohort repertoires had been generated on a single sequencing platform. The study profiled the T cell repertoires of more than 500 subjects by immunosequencing and related them to cytomegalovirus serostatus. Typing coverage varied by locus: roughly 620-640 donors for A, B, C, DRB1 and DQB1; roughly 520 for DQA1; around 570 for DPA1; roughly 470 for DPB1. In a later analysis, previously published TCR beta repertoires from several hundred donors were re-analyzed and high-resolution HLA genotyping was added so that TCR occurrence patterns could be studied. HLA typing included class I and class II loci at four-digit resolution. The genetic ancestry cluster associated with self-reported Caucasian donors included 65% to 90% of the 398 genotyped donors. High-throughput TCR immunosequencing, statistical association of individual TCRs with disease status, and machine learning were combined to predict cytomegalovirus infection status. Approximately 310 gigabases of sequencing data and around 85 million unique TCR sequences made up an early release that covered fewer than 650 HLA-typed donors. A few DR-DQ haplotypes were treated as single units for association and clustering because of strong linkage in the cohort. On average, around 240,000 unique TCR beta nucleotide sequences were sequenced per donor among 398 genotyped donors of the cohort, with around 19% of those sequences being non-productive. Donor age, sex, ethnicity and CMV serostatus were collected together with the repertoire data. The study aimed to test whether cataloging public T cell receptors could reveal signatures of past pathogen exposure. Genome-wide SNP genotypes for about 60% of the roughly 700 donors were used in a later genetic analysis, which treated that subset as a discovery cohort. In addition to the first cohort of roughly 700 subjects, a separate validation cohort of 120 different subjects was used. The study at large found these results: In a later analysis, HLA-associated TCR beta chains showed more clonal expansion and lower generation probabilities than non-associated chains that were equally common. A cluster of highly shared sequence variants was judged likely to represent a technical artifact of the sequencing pipeline. Across donors, most TCR sequences were observed very rarely, whereas some public TCRs were present in many individuals. In an earlier analysis of around 600 of the donors, most TCR beta V segments appeared in productive rearrangements about 87% or about 30% of the time, broadly matching IMGT annotations. According to the authors, the approach could potentially be generalized to other disease states and immunological phenotypes. Most CMV-associated TCR beta chains appeared to be HLA-restricted in a later analysis, and the HLA associations seemed to be driven largely by CMV exposure. The only immune exposure information available for the cohort was CMV serostatus. According to a later analysis, parvovirus B19, influenza, CMV and Epstein-Barr virus appeared linked to several top co-occurrence clusters. According to a later analysis, TCR association rates differed among HLA loci, with DRB1 alleles showing the most associated TCRs and HLA-C alleles showing the fewest. In this cohort, only TCR beta chains were sequenced, and detectable features were limited by the absence of alpha or paired-chain data. A later analysis associated 17,000 or so TCR beta sequences with specific HLA alleles at a false discovery rate of 0.05. Seventeen rarely observed V segments, including chromosome 9 orphons, were excluded from the earlier analysis of about 610 of the donors because counts were too low. A further reported finding was that TCR beta sequences accurately predicted the HLA-A and HLA-B alleles for most subjects in the first cohort. Correlated functional status among segregating V segments might reflect linkage disequilibrium, but an unknown experimental factor could not be ruled out. In the study, 150 to 200 TCR beta chains were listed as associated with cytomegalovirus. Because some donors lacked HLA typing at each locus, the association tests relied only on the typed subset. A few of the identified cytomegalovirus-associated TCR beta chains were confirmed in vitro to be specific for cytomegalovirus antigens. Strong co-occurrence of HLA alleles, especially DR and DQ, made assigning TCR associations to individual alleles difficult. The classifier was reported to diagnose cytomegalovirus status with high specificity and sensitivity in both the original cohort and the validation cohort. Sequencing depth was assumed to be roughly uniform across donors in the presence/absence analyses, though that assumption may not hold. An association between a missense DCLRE1C variant and V-gene and J-gene trimming of TCR beta chains was found in a later genetic analysis and replicated in an independent cohort. Some IMGT-functional V segments, including TRBV6-2 and TRBV6-3, could not be distinguished by the 87-base-pair reads and were therefore excluded. According to a later genetic analysis, donors in an Asian-associated ancestry cluster had fewer N-insertions in productive TCRs than the approximately 650-donor mean.

In total, 666 healthy bone marrow donors made up the cohort. At the time of sampling, every cohort member was nominally healthy, though immune exposures that went unrecorded were likely present. The donor tested CMV seronegative and was one of the 352 seronegative cohort members. Every donor gave a peripheral blood sample, and the peripheral blood mononuclear cells from that sample were used for TCR beta sequencing. Genomic DNA extraction from the blood cell samples was performed with the Qiagen DNeasy Blood Extraction Kit. There are a few counts of this clone. Its cognate antigen has yet to be identified. Base qualities are not provided; no much larger clone lies one nucleotide away. V loses 6 bases at its end and J loses 5 bases; junction bases beyond the gene matches: 9. Counted from cysteine to phenylalanine, this CDR3 has 15 amino acids. Kept here is only the CDR3 DNA, which spans 45 bases and is read in frame from base 1. Based on the germline V gene (reference sequence), the CDR1 and CDR2 sequences are SEHNR and FQNEAQ.

Libraries were prepared through the immunoSEQ multiplex PCR assay. The multiplex PCR relied on a mix of 60 forward primers for TCR Vbeta segments and 13 reverse primers for TCR Jbeta segments. The CDR3 region of rearranged TCR beta genes was amplified from genomic DNA by a multiplex PCR assay. On the Illumina HiSeq System, the amplified TCR beta libraries were sequenced as 87-base-pair reads. On the study's bioinformatics: A later analysis counted about 82 million unique TCR beta chains across the 670 or so repertoires, and roughly 10 million of these chains were shared by at least two donors. Raw reads were error-corrected and collapsed into unique sequences with a nearest-neighbor algorithm that merged closely related sequences to remove PCR and sequencing errors. CDR3 sequences were aligned to IMGT reference sequences to assign V, D and J gene segments. For a sequence to be retained, a match of at least six nucleotides was required to both a V gene segment and a J gene segment. Rearrangements were classified as productive when the CDR3 lacked stop codons and remained in frame with V and J, and all other rearrangements were classified as non-productive. CDR3 was defined according to IMGT convention as the region running from the second conserved V-encoded cysteine to the conserved J-encoded phenylalanine. Sequences without an unambiguous match to a single V gene segment were excluded from the earlier analysis of several hundred of the donors. In an earlier analysis of more than 500 of the donors, a V segment was called functional when productive rearrangements were above 56.7%, and segregating when the standard deviation between donors exceeded 5%. To diagnose cytomegalovirus status from the catalog of TCR beta chain sequences, a statistical classification framework was built. A later analysis assigned V and J genes by comparing TCR nucleotide sequences with IMGT/GENE-DB human TR gene sequences. Using the TCRdist pipeline, a later analysis assigned CDR3 sequences along with most-parsimonious VDJ recombination scenarios. In a later analysis, each TCR beta chain was defined by its CDR3 amino acid sequence together with its V-gene family, and reads lacking a unique V-gene family were excluded. To address suspected cross-contamination and a sequencing artifact, a later analysis removed a few hundred highly shared, low-generation-probability nucleotide sequences. In a later analysis, a clonal expansion index for each public chain was calculated from normalized within-repertoire ranks of inferred template counts. In a later analysis, generation probabilities were computed using a VDJ recombination model fitted to out-of-frame rearrangements, and the results were checked against IGoR. Hypergeometric tests were used in a later analysis to score TCR-TCR, TCR-HLA and TCR-CMV co-occurrence, with a repertoire-size bias correction applied to the TCR pairs. To estimate false discovery rates, a later analysis permuted the HLA or CMV assignments 20 times. A later analysis grouped co-occurring TCRs with DBSCAN, adding TCRdist sequence similarity when clustering within HLA-allele-positive subsets. For co-occurrence clustering, repertoires with fewer than 30,000 or more than 120,000 public chains were excluded, along with five or six repertoires with anomalous nucleotide sharing. Entries here come from immuneACCESS through TCRdb and include only in-frame sequences with V and J called. Some clones fail to appear in such tables; in the studies checked, an unresolved V gene covers under half of the shortfall, and the cause of the remainder is unknown. V, J and clone size reflect that table, while D and trimming were determined from the DNA. The sample data list under 130,000 clones, and 12% to 15% of these were observed just once. Jointly, the top ten make up approximately 0.8% of the sample.

Recombination connected TRBV7-9 to TRBJ2-4, with 8 bases in between that match TRBD2. The sequence was obtained from a female donor in good health and CMV-seronegative. Sequenced input: PBMCs. The DNA sequence is as follows: TGTGCCAGCAGACCTCAGACTAGCGCCCAAAACATTCAGTACTTC. Translated, this gives CASRPQTSAQNIQYF. This CDR3, with the reference TRBV7-9 and TRBJ2-4 proteins standing in past its ends, gives the full variable domain DTGVSQNPRHKITKRGQNVTFRCDPISEHNRLYWYRQTLGQGPEFLTYFQNEAQLEKSRLLSDRFSAERPKGSFSTLEIQRTEQGDSAMYLCASRPQTSAQNIQYFGAGTRLSVL.